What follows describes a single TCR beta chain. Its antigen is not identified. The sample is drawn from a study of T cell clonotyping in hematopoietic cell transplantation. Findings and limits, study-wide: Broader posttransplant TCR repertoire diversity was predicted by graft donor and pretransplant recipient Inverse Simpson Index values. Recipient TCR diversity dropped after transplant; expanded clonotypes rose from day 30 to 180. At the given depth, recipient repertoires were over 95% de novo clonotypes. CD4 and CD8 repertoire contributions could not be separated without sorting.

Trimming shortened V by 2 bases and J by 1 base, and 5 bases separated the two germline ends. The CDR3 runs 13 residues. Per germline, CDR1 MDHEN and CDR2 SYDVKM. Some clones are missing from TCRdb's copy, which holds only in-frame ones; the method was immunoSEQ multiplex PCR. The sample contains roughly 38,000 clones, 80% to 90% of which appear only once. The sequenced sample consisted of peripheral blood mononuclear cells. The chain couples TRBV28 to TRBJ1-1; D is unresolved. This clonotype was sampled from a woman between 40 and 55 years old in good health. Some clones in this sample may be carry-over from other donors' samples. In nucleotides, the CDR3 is TGTGCCAGCAGTTTAATTAAGAACACTGAAGCTTTCTTT. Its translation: CASSLIKNTEAFF.